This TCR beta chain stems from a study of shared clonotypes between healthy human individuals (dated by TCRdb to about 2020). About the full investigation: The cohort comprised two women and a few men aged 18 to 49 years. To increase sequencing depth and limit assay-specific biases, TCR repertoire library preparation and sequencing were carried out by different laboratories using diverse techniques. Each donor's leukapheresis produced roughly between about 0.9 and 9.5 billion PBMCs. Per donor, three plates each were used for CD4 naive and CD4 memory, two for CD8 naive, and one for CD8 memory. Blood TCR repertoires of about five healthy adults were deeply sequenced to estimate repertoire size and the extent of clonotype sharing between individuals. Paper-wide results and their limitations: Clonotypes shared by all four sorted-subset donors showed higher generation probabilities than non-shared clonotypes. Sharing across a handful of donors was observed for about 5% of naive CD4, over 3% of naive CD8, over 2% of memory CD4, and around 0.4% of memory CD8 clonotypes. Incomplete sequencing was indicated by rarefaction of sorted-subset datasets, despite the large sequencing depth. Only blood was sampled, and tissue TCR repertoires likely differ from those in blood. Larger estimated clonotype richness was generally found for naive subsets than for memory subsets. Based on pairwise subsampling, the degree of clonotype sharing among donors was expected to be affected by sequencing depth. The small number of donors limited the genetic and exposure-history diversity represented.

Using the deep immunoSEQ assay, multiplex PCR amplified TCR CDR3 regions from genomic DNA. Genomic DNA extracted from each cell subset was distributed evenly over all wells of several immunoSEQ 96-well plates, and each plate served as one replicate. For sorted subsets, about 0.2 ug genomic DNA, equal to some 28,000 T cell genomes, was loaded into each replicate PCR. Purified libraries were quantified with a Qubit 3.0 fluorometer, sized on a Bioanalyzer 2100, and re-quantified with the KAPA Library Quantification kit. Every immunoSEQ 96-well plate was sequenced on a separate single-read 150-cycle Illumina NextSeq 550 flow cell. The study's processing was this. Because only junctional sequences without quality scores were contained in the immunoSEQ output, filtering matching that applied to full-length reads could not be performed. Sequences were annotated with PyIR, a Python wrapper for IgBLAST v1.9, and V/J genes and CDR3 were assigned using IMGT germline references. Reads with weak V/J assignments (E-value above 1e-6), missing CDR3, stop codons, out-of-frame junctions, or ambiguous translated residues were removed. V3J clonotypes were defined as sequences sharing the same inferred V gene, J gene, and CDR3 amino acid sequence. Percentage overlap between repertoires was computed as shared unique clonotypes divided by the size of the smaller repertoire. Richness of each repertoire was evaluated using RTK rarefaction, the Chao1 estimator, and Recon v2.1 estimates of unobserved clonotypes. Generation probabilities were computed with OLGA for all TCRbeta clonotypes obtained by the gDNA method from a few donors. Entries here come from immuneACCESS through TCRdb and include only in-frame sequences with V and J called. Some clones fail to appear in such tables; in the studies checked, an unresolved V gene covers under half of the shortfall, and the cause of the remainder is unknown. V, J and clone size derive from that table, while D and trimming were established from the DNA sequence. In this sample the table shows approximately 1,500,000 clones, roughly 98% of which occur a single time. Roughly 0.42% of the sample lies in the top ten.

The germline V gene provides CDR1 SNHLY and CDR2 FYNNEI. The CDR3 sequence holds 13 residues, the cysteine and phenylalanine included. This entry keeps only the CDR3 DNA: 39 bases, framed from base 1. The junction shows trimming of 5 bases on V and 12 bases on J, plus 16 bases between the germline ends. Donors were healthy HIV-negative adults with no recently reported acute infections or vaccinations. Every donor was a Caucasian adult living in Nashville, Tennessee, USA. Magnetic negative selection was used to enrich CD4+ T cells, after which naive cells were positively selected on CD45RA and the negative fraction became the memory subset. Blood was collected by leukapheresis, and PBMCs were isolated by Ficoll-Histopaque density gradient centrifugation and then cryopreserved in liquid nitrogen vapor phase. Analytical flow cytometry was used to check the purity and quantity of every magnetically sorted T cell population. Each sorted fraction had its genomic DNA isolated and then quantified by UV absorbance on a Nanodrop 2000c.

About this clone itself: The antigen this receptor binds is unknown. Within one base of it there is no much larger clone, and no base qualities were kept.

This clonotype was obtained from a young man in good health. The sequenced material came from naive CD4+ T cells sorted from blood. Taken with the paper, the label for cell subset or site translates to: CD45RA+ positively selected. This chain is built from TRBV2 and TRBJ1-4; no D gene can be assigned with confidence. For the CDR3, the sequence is CASSYNRAEQLFF. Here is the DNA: TGTGCCAGCAGTTATAATCGGGCTGAGCAACTGTTTTTT.